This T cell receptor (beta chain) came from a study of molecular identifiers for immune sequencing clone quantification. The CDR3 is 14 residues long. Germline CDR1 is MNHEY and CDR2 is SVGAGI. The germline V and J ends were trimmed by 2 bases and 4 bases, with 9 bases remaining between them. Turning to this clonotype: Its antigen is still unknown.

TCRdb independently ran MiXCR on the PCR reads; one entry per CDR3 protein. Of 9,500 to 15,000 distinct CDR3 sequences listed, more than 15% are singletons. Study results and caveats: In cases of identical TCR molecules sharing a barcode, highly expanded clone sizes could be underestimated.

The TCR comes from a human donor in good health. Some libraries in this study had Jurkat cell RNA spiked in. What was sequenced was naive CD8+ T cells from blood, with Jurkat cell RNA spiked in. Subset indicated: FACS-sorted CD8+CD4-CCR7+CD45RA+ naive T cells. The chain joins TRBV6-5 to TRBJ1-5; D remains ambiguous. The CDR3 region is CASSYISPNQPQHF. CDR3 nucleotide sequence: TGTGCCAGCAGTTACATATCCCCGAATCAGCCCCAGCATTTT.